This paragraph reports one T cell receptor beta chain. CDR1 and CDR2 (germline): KGHSH, LQKENI. The CDR3 has 17 amino acids. J gave up 3 bases and V 2 bases, and 9 bases lay outside the gene matches. As defined, naive CD8 cells were CD45RO-negative and positively selected for CCR7, with terminally differentiated effector memory CD45RA+ cells excluded. Produced via immunoSEQ multiplex PCR; TCRdb's table is partial and in-frame only. The profile shows 760,000 or so clones, approximately 96% of them singletons. The data belong to a study of shared clonotypes between healthy human individuals. This TCR came from a young man in good health. Sample: naive CD8+ T cells sorted from blood. The chain joins TRBV18 to TRBJ2-7; TRBD2 agrees at 11 bases. The CDR3 sequence is CASSPRSLGLADYEQYF. The DNA for the CDR3 is TGTGCCAGCTCACCAAGGAGCCTGGGACTAGCGGACTACGAGCAGTACTTC.